This TCR beta chain was captured by sequencing in a study of long-term antiretroviral therapy in people with HIV. About this clone itself: Its antigen is as yet unknown.

The assay, immunoSEQ v3.0, was run at survey level. Repertoires were generated with immunoSEQ multiplex PCR, while TCRdb's copy carries only in-frame clones and drops some. The sample consists of fewer than 40,000 clones, about 88% of them appearing once. Study outcomes and limitations: Dominance of pre-ART expanded clones persisted, fluctuating and often declining after ART. HIV repertoires spanned narrower CDR3 length ranges than controls.

The clonotype was recovered from a woman between 18 and 29 years old with HIV. The starting material was unsorted PBMCs, obtained just before starting antiretroviral therapy.

CDR3: CASSIRGPIYGYTF. In DNA form, the CDR3 reads TGTGCCAGTAGTATAAGGGGACCGATTTATGGCTACACCTTC. This sequence joins TRBV19 and TRBJ1-2; D possibly corresponds to TRBD1 (5 bases). The CDR3 contains 14 residues. CDR1 and CDR2 (germline): LNHDA, SQIVND (reference sequence). The V end lost 2 bases, the J end lost 5 bases, and 12 bases lay between the germline ends.